This T cell receptor (beta chain) came from a study of CD8+ T cells in alopecia areata. cDNA reverse transcribed from extracted RNA served as the sequencing template. Assay: immunoSEQ multiplex PCR; the TCRdb copy retains only in-frame clones and omits some. The sample contains under 300,000 clones, 67% of which appear only once. Germline values: CDR1 SQVTM, CDR2 ANQGSEA. The V end lost 5 bases, the J end lost 2 bases, and 8 bases lay between the germline ends. The CDR3 runs to 12 residues. This sample comprised CD4+ T cells sorted from blood, obtained at week 0. The source of this sequence is a human donor with alopecia areata. This chain connects TRBV29-1 to TRBJ2-3; no firm D call. The CDR3 region is CSVRRVTDTQYF. CDR3 sequence (DNA): TGCAGCGTTCGACGAGTCACAGATACGCAGTATTTT.